This T cell receptor (beta chain) was sequenced during a study of blood T cell repertoires in COVID-19. Per the original methods: Amplification from reference gene primers served as the basis for estimated nucleated cell counts. Produced via immunoSEQ multiplex PCR; TCRdb's table is partial and in-frame only. D and trimming were read from the DNA, whereas the V and J calls and clone size are those reported in that table. This table has fewer than 250,000 clones, about 85% appearing once. Unmatched junction bases numbered 2, after V lost 0 bases and J lost 4 bases. Germline CDR1 reads PRHDT; CDR2 reads FYEKMQ (reference sequence). The CDR3 totals 14 residues.

Sequenced material: peripheral blood. The V and J genes are TRBV13 and TRBJ2-7, with 8 positions matching TRBD1. The source of this sequence is a man in his 60s with COVID-19, enrolled during active disease. The DNA for the CDR3 is TGTGCCAGCAGCTTAGGGCAGGGGGCTTACGAGCAGTACTTC. Amino acid sequence: CASSLGQGAYEQYF.